These T cell receptor beta chains were read from a single sample in a study of blood T cell repertoires in COVID-19. Sequenced by immunoSEQ multiplex PCR; TCRdb stores in-frame clones only, minus some. Of around 49,000 clones listed, 81% were seen once; the top ten hold around 24%. The specimen was peripheral blood. These receptor sequences come from a woman aged 80 or over with COVID-19, enrolled during active disease. Both conserved end residues are part of each CDR3. Each record gives: D gene, J gene, clone size, V gene, CDR3 protein, CDR3 DNA. A D gene is named only where the DNA matches it firmly. Clone size, where shown, is once, few, many, or a class for clones that have expanded.

d_gene: .
j_gene: TRBJ1-5
abundance: .
v_gene: TRBV7-6
CDR3aa: CASSLGSGQPQHF
CDR3nt: TGTGCCAGCAGCTTAGGATCGGGTCAGCCCCAGCATTTT

d_gene: .
j_gene: TRBJ1-6
abundance: .
v_gene: TRBV3-1/TRBV3-2
CDR3aa: CASSQEGGNSPLHF
CDR3nt: TGTGCCAGCAGCCAAGAAGGCGGGAATTCACCCCTCCACTTT

d_gene: .
j_gene: TRBJ1-1
abundance: .
v_gene: TRBV7-8
CDR3aa: CASSSEKGPGYTEAFF
CDR3nt: TGTGCCAGCAGCTCTGAGAAGGGCCCAGGGTACACTGAAGCTTTCTTT

d_gene: TRBD2
j_gene: TRBJ2-2
abundance: few
v_gene: TRBV7-6
CDR3aa: CASSIGTRHTGELFF
CDR3nt: TGTGCCAGCAGCATCGGGACTAGGCACACCGGGGAGCTGTTTTTT

d_gene: TRBD1
j_gene: TRBJ1-6
abundance: .
v_gene: TRBV5-5
CDR3aa: CASSVTGIDSPLHF
CDR3nt: TGTGCCAGCAGCGTGACAGGGATAGATTCACCCCTCCACTTT

d_gene: .
j_gene: TRBJ2-5
abundance: .
v_gene: TRBV15
CDR3aa: CATSRGTAEETQYF
CDR3nt: TGTGCCACCAGCAGAGGGACAGCCGAGGAGACCCAGTACTTC

d_gene: .
j_gene: TRBJ2-5
abundance: .
v_gene: TRBV12-3/TRBV12-4
CDR3aa: CASTFSGTQYF
CDR3nt: TGTGCCAGCACCTTTTCGGGGACCCAGTACTTC

d_gene: .
j_gene: TRBJ1-2
abundance: .
v_gene: TRBV6-5
CDR3aa: CASSYSGFDRGYGYTF
CDR3nt: TGTGCCAGCAGTTACTCGGGCTTCGACCGGGGCTATGGCTACACCTTC

d_gene: TRBD1
j_gene: TRBJ2-7
abundance: .
v_gene: TRBV5-1
CDR3aa: CARLPGQGNF
CDR3nt: TGCGCCAGATTACCGGGACAGGGTAACTTC

d_gene: TRBD2
j_gene: TRBJ2-1
abundance: .
v_gene: TRBV19
CDR3aa: CASSIEGSGRPEQFF
CDR3nt: TGTGCCAGTAGTATAGAAGGTAGCGGGAGACCTGAGCAGTTCTTC

d_gene: .
j_gene: TRBJ2-7
abundance: .
v_gene: TRBV20-1
CDR3aa: CSARRYEQYF
CDR3nt: TGCAGTGCTAGGCGGTACGAGCAGTACTTC

d_gene: .
j_gene: TRBJ2-1
abundance: .
v_gene: TRBV11-3
CDR3aa: CASSLDNRGDEQFF
CDR3nt: TGTGCCAGCAGCTTAGATAATCGGGGAGATGAGCAGTTCTTC

d_gene: .
j_gene: TRBJ2-6
abundance: .
v_gene: TRBV19
CDR3aa: CASKEGSGANVLTF
CDR3nt: TGTGCCAGTAAAGAGGGATCTGGGGCCAACGTCCTGACTTTC

d_gene: .
j_gene: TRBJ1-1
abundance: .
v_gene: TRBV5-1
CDR3aa: CASRQAPGTEAFF
CDR3nt: TGCGCCAGCAGACAAGCCCCGGGGACTGAAGCTTTCTTT

d_gene: .
j_gene: TRBJ1-1
abundance: once
v_gene: TRBV2
CDR3aa: CASSERQVGTEAFF
CDR3nt: TGTGCCAGCAGTGAAAGGCAGGTCGGCACTGAAGCTTTCTTT

d_gene: .
j_gene: TRBJ2-1
abundance: .
v_gene: TRBV7-2
CDR3aa: CASSLATGDEQFF
CDR3nt: TGTGCCAGCAGCTTAGCTACCGGAGATGAGCAGTTCTTC

d_gene: TRBD2
j_gene: TRBJ2-3
abundance: .
v_gene: TRBV3-1/TRBV3-2
CDR3aa: CASSQALSGSPDTQYF
CDR3nt: TGTGCCAGCAGCCAAGCTCTTAGCGGGAGTCCAGATACGCAGTATTTT

d_gene: TRBD1
j_gene: TRBJ1-2
abundance: .
v_gene: TRBV28
CDR3aa: CASRNQGGNYGYTF
CDR3nt: TGTGCCAGCAGAAACCAGGGGGGCAACTATGGCTACACCTTC

d_gene: TRBD1
j_gene: TRBJ2-7
abundance: .
v_gene: TRBV5-1
CDR3aa: CASSPGDRVYEQYF
CDR3nt: TGCGCCAGCAGCCCCGGGGACAGAGTCTACGAGCAGTACTTC

d_gene: TRBD1
j_gene: TRBJ1-2
abundance: .
v_gene: TRBV6-5
CDR3aa: CASSPGQGAFYGYTF
CDR3nt: TGTGCCAGCAGCCCCGGACAGGGGGCATTCTATGGCTACACCTTC

d_gene: .
j_gene: TRBJ1-3
abundance: .
v_gene: TRBV19
CDR3aa: CAMAAGSGNTIYF
CDR3nt: TGTGCTATGGCAGCGGGCTCTGGAAACACCATATATTTT

d_gene: .
j_gene: TRBJ2-7
abundance: .
v_gene: TRBV18
CDR3aa: CASSPQFTGEIHEQYF
CDR3nt: TGTGCCAGCTCACCCCAATTTACGGGGGAAATCCACGAGCAGTACTTC

d_gene: .
j_gene: TRBJ2-7
abundance: once
v_gene: TRBV19
CDR3aa: CASSNQNSYEQYF
CDR3nt: TGTGCCAGTAGTAACCAGAACTCCTACGAGCAGTACTTC

d_gene: .
j_gene: TRBJ2-3
abundance: few
v_gene: TRBV11-1
CDR3aa: CASSLGQGTDTQYF
CDR3nt: TGTGCCAGCAGCTTGGGGCAGGGCACAGATACGCAGTATTTT

d_gene: .
j_gene: TRBJ2-7
abundance: .
v_gene: TRBV14
CDR3aa: CASSQAGSRLLYEQYF
CDR3nt: TGTGCCAGCAGCCAAGCCGGGTCCCGCCTACTCTACGAGCAGTACTTC

d_gene: TRBD2
j_gene: TRBJ2-3
abundance: .
v_gene: TRBV11-2
CDR3aa: CASSLVPLAGDTQYF
CDR3nt: TGTGCCAGCAGCTTAGTCCCATTAGCGGGAGATACGCAGTATTTT

d_gene: .
j_gene: TRBJ2-5
abundance: .
v_gene: TRBV4-1
CDR3aa: CASSQEEARVTQYF
CDR3nt: TGCGCCAGCAGCCAAGAGGAGGCCCGGGTGACCCAGTACTTC

d_gene: TRBD1
j_gene: TRBJ1-4
abundance: .
v_gene: TRBV28
CDR3aa: CASSLYLRGQAEATNEKLFF
CDR3nt: TGTGCCAGCAGTTTATACTTAAGGGGACAGGCCGAAGCAACTAATGAAAAACTGTTTTTT